What follows are 15 T cell receptor beta chains derived from one specimen sequenced in a study of CD8+ T cells in alopecia areata. Treatment specified: oral pan-JAK inhibitor, 5-10 mg twice daily. RNA extraction and reverse transcription yielded cDNA as sequencing template. Clones were read by immunoSEQ multiplex PCR, and TCRdb kept only the in-frame ones, dropping some. The sample has roughly 200,000 clones, 55% to 70% seen once. This specimen consisted of CD4+ T cells sorted from blood, obtained at week 4, from a patient treated with tofacitinib. The receptors originated from a human donor with alopecia areata.

This clone was observed a handful of times. This rearrangement joins TRBV2 to TRBJ1-6, with D perhaps matching TRBD1 (6 bases). Looked up from germline, CDR1 is SNHLY and CDR2 is FYNNEI. This CDR3 comprises 17 residues. Trimming took 6 bases from V and 0 from J, leaving 15 bases between them. The CDR3, as DNA: TGTGCCAGCAGAGGCGACAGGTCTAGCTCCTATAATTCACCCCTCCACTTT. Translation: CASRGDRSSSYNSPLHF.

The chain recombines TRBV19 with TRBJ1-6, with 8 positions matching TRBD1. With V trimmed by 5 bases and J by 6 bases, 3 bases remained unmatched. CDR3 length: 14 residues. Germline CDR1 LNHDA, CDR2 SQIVND (reference sequence). The CDR3 loop reads CASSSGQGNSPLHF. The CDR3 coding sequence is TGTGCCAGTAGTTCCGGACAGGGTAATTCACCCCTCCACTTT.

The rearrangement links TRBV7-9 to TRBJ1-2; D not certain. The V and J ends lost 5 bases and 4 bases respectively, with 2 bases between them. This CDR3 comprises 10 residues. Germline V gives CDR1 SEHNR, CDR2 FQNEAQ (reference sequence). The CDR3 spells CASSGYGYTF. The CDR3 nucleotides are TGTGCCAGCAGCGGCTATGGCTACACCTTC. Together with reference TRBV7-9 and TRBJ1-2, the CDR3 gives the full variable domain: DTGVSQNPRHKITKRGQNVTFRCDPISEHNRLYWYRQTLGQGPEFLTYFQNEAQLEKSRLLSDRFSAERPKGSFSTLEIQRTEQGDSAMYLCASSGYGYTFGSGTRLTVV.

The chain links TRBV29-1 to TRBJ2-1; 7 bases are shared with TRBD1. The V gene's germline CDR1 is SQVTM and CDR2 ANQGSEA. V shed 7 bases, J shed 5 bases, and the junction held 8 bases outside the gene matches. CDR3 size: 13 residues. The CDR3 sequence is CSALDRSNNEQFF. CDR3 DNA sequence: TGCAGCGCGCTGGACAGGAGCAACAATGAGCAGTTCTTC.

J is TRBJ2-5 and V is TRBV30, with TRBD2 as a possible D gene (5 bases). The CDR3 covers 10 residues. The V end lost 8 bases, the J end lost 13 bases, and 17 bases lay between the germline ends. CDR1 and CDR2 from the germline V gene are GTSNPN and SVGIG (reference sequence). The CDR3 sequence: CAQLSGTMYF. CDR3 bases: TGTGCCCAGCTGTCGGGAACCATGTACTTC.

This clone was seen a few times. The V call is TRBV29-1, the J call TRBJ2-1; D perhaps matches TRBD1 (7 bases). Germline CDR1 SQVTM, CDR2 ANQGSEA. The CDR3 contains 15 residues. V was cut by 6 bases and J by 0 bases, with 15 bases left in between. CDR3: CSVRGAIYSYNEQFF. In nucleotides, the CDR3 is TGCAGCGTCAGGGGGGCCATCTACTCCTACAATGAGCAGTTCTTC.

The rearrangement links TRBV7-9 to TRBJ2-1, with 8 bases fitting TRBD1. CDR3 length equals 17 residues. Germline V gene sequence: CDR1 SEHNR, CDR2 FQNEAQ (reference sequence). J lost 8 bases, V lost 6 bases, and 18 bases had no gene match. The CDR3 DNA follows: TGTGCCAGCAGACGAAACGCAATAGGGGCAGGGGGCGATGAGCAGTTCTTC. Amino acid sequence: CASRRNAIGAGGDEQFF.

The CDR3 loop is CSVLRGTSKSTDTQYF. The CDR3 coding sequence is TGCAGCGTTCTAAGGGGGACCTCAAAGAGCACAGATACGCAGTATTTT. The gene calls are TRBV29-1 and TRBJ2-3, with D maybe TRBD1 (6 bases). Trimming cost V 5 bases and J 0 bases, with 18 bases left between them. This CDR3 is built from 16 residues. Germline CDR1 reads SQVTM; CDR2 reads ANQGSEA.

This clone was seen more than once but under ten times. V gene TRBV2 combines with J gene TRBJ1-2, with TRBD1 matching 7 bases. The CDR3 is 16 residues long. V shed 7 bases and J 1 base; nucleotides not matched to a gene: 12. The germline V gene has CDR1 SNHLY and CDR2 FYNNEI. CDR3 nucleotides: TGTGCCAGCACCCTATCTTTCGACAGGGTTAACTATGGCTACACCTTC. Translation gives CASTLSFDRVNYGYTF. Together with reference TRBV2 and TRBJ1-2, the CDR3 gives the full variable domain: EPEVTQTPSHQVTQMGQEVILRCVPISNHLYFYWYRQILGQKVEFLVSFYNNEISEKSEIFDDQFSVERPDGSNFTLKIRSTKLEDSAMYFCASTLSFDRVNYGYTFGSGTRLTVV.

The chain recombines TRBV5-6 with TRBJ2-5; D may be TRBD1 or TRBD2 (6 bases each). The CDR3 is made up of 15 amino acids. The germline CDR1 and CDR2 sequences are SGHDT and YYEEEE. The germline V and J ends were trimmed by 3 bases and 5 bases, with 17 bases remaining between them. The DNA for the CDR3 is TGTGCCAGCAGCTCATCTACGACAGGAGGGGAGACCCAGTACTTC. Amino acids: CASSSSTTGGETQYF.

This clone was observed a few times. V gene TRBV18 combines with J gene TRBJ1-2; 8 bases map to TRBD1. Per the germline V gene, CDR1 is KGHSH and CDR2 is LQKENI. J gave up 2 bases and V 2 bases, and 4 bases lay outside the gene matches. The CDR3 loop spans 15 amino acids. CDR3 nucleotide sequence: TGTGCCAGCTCACCAGCAAACAGGGGGAACTATGGCTACACCTTC. Protein product: CASSPANRGNYGYTF.

This clone showed up just a few times. The chain is built from TRBV18 and TRBJ2-7; 7 positions agree with TRBD1. Losses at the gene ends were 6 bases for V and 3 bases for J; bases not matched to a gene: 11. CDR1 is KGHSH, CDR2 LQKENI, per germline. The CDR3 is 15 residues long. The CDR3 DNA follows: TGTGCCAGCTCTCAAACCGGGACAGCAAGCTACGAGCAGTACTTC. Amino acids: CASSQTGTASYEQYF. Combining the CDR3 with reference TRBV18 and TRBJ2-7 gives the whole variable domain NAGVMQNPRHLVRRRGQEARLRCSPMKGHSHVYWYRQLPEEGLKFMVYLQKENIIDESGMPKERFSAEFPKEGPSILRIQQVVRGDSAAYFCASSQTGTASYEQYFGPGTRLTVT.

The chain carries TRBV10-3 and TRBJ2-7; a possible D gene is TRBD1 (5 bases). V was shortened by 4 bases and J by 7 bases, with 14 bases between the two germline ends. The germline V gene has CDR1 ENHRY and CDR2 SYGVKD. This CDR3 comprises 13 residues. The CDR3 reads CAISGRESSEQYF. The CDR3 region has the DNA TGTGCCATCAGTGGCAGGGAATCTAGTGAGCAGTACTTC.

The chain joins TRBV4-2 to TRBJ2-3; D may be TRBD1 (5 bases). This CDR3 region has 14 residues. The V end lost 4 bases, the J end lost 0 bases, and 8 bases lay between the germline ends. Germline V gene sequence: CDR1 LGHNA, CDR2 YNFKEQ. The CDR3 spells CASSLRQSTDTQYF. The CDR3 DNA is TGTGCCAGCAGCCTTCGACAGAGCACAGATACGCAGTATTTT.

This clone was counted a few times. This chain uses TRBV7-9 with TRBJ1-3; D gene unclear. The CDR3 extends over 13 amino acids. The V gene lost 1 base and the J gene lost 6 bases, with 7 bases spanning the gap. Germline-derived CDR1 and CDR2 are SEHNR and FQNEAQ (reference sequence). Here the CDR3 reads CASSLVHQNTIYF. The CDR3 region has the DNA TGTGCCAGCAGCTTAGTCCACCAAAACACCATATATTTT.